The 30 T cell receptor beta chains presented below share a single source sample, sequenced in a study of blood T cells in healthy people across ages. Sample-barcoded 5' priming and a J-beta primer mix drove a second PCR of 7 to 11 cycles. TCRdb itself ran the 5' RACE reads through MiXCR, one entry per CDR3 protein. The sample lists 1.8 million or so distinct CDR3 sequences; about two fifths were seen once. The specimen sequenced was blood. The receptor set was obtained from a human donor in good health.

This clonotype was found once. The junction shows a germline mismatch at one end, possibly a read error. CDR3 in DNA: TGTACCAGCAGCGTAGAGGGTGCCTACCAGCATTTT. Its protein is CTSSVEGAYQHF. The chain recombines TRBV9 with TRBJ1-5; D gene uncertain. Germline values: CDR1 SGDLS, CDR2 YYNGEE. The CDR3 loop spans 12 amino acids.

This clonotype was seen a handful of times. The V and J genes are TRBV6-1 and TRBJ1-2; 7 bases match TRBD1. The CDR3 spans 16 residues. The V gene's germline CDR1 is MNHNS and CDR2 SASEGT. V shed 5 bases, J shed 1 base, and the junction held 10 bases outside the gene matches. CDR3 bases: TGTGCCAGCAGTTCACGCCGGGACAGCTTTAACTATGGCTACACCTTC. Translated, it gives CASSSRRDSFNYGYTF.

The J gene is TRBJ1-2, the V gene TRBV20-1; D unclear. Per germline, CDR1 DFQATT and CDR2 SNEGSKA (reference sequence). The germline V and J ends were trimmed by 3 bases and 8 bases, with 16 bases remaining between them. The length of the CDR3 is 13 residues. The CDR3 sequence is CSARPTERNGYTF. The DNA of the CDR3 is TGCAGTGCTAGGCCTACTGAGAGGAACGGCTACACCTTC.

V and J are TRBV24-1 and TRBJ2-3; the match to TRBD1 covers 8 bases. Trimming cost V 1 base and J 1 base; bases outside gene matches: 6. The CDR3 is 17 residues long. CDR1 is KGHDR and CDR2 is SFDVKD in the germline V gene. In DNA, the CDR3 is TGTGCCACCAGTGATTTACGACAGGGGCACGGCACAGATACGCAGTATTTT. Encoded protein: CATSDLRQGHGTDTQYF.

In this sample, this clonotype turned up a few times. The chain is built from TRBV24-1 and TRBJ2-4; D perhaps matches TRBD1 (5 bases). Germline V gene data show CDR1 as KGHDR and CDR2 as SFDVKD. V shed 4 bases and J shed 6 bases, with 12 bases lying between them. The CDR3 spans 14 residues. Here the CDR3 DNA reads TGTGCCACCAGTGACCAAGGGGCTTTAAACATTCAGTACTTC. Translating gives CATSDQGALNIQYF.

The rearrangement uses TRBV6-1 and TRBJ1-6; possible D gene TRBD1, 6 bases. CDR1 is MNHNS, CDR2 SASEGT, per germline. Deletions cut 5 bases from V and 5 bases from J, with 13 bases between. This CDR3 is 15 amino acids long. The CDR3 spells CASSQIRGDNSPLHF. The DNA for the CDR3 is TGTGCCAGCAGTCAGATTAGGGGGGATAATTCACCCCTCCACTTT.

This clonotype was found once. The chain recombines TRBV7-2 with TRBJ2-7; 7 bases align to TRBD1. J lost 6 bases, V lost 0 bases, and 5 bases had no gene match. CDR1 is SGHTA and CDR2 is FQGNSA in the germline V gene. The CDR3 loop spans 14 amino acids. CDR3: CASSLAGGFSEQYF. CDR3 sequence (DNA): TGTGCCAGCAGCTTAGCAGGGGGCTTCTCCGAGCAGTACTTC.

J is TRBJ2-3 and V is TRBV20-1, with TRBD2 matching 7 bases. The CDR3 consists of 14 residues. J gave up 6 bases and V 5 bases, and 11 bases lay outside the gene matches. Germline V gene data show CDR1 as DFQATT and CDR2 as SNEGSKA (reference sequence). The CDR3: CSAPTSLVSDTQYF. The CDR3 DNA is TGCAGTGCTCCGACTAGCTTGGTGTCGGATACGCAGTATTTT.

This clonotype was seen a few times. The chain uses TRBV9 and TRBJ1-6; no definite D call. This CDR3 spans 13 amino acids. Per germline, CDR1 SGDLS and CDR2 YYNGEE. V dropped 3 bases and J dropped 5 bases, with 6 bases sitting between them. The CDR3 here is CASSGADNSPLHF. The CDR3 DNA is TGTGCCAGCAGCGGAGCCGATAATTCACCCCTCCACTTT.

There are many counts of this clonotype. J is TRBJ2-5 and V is TRBV7-2; 16 nucleotides agree with TRBD2. The CDR3 is 18 amino acids. The germline V gene encodes CDR1 SGHTA and CDR2 FQGNSA. V shed 5 bases, J shed 6 bases, and the junction held 12 bases outside the gene matches. CDR3: CASSPTGTSGGAGKTQYF. The CDR3 bases are TGTGCCAGCAGCCCGACCGGGACTAGCGGGGGGGCTGGAAAGACCCAGTACTTC.

This clonotype was picked up many times. An end of the junction differs from the germline gene, which may be a read error. The CDR3 sequence: CASSLEANSYEQYF. CDR3 nucleotides: TGTGCCAGCAGCCTAGAGGCCAACTCCTACGAGCAGTACTTC. The V and J genes are TRBV5-1 and TRBJ2-7; D is unresolved. Germline CDR1 is SGHRS and CDR2 is YFSETQ. The CDR3 sequence is 14 residues long.

The table lists this clonotype with a few counts. This chain joins TRBV5-1 and TRBJ1-2, with TRBD1 as a possible D gene (5 bases). Germline CDR1 SGHRS, CDR2 YFSETQ. This CDR3 contains 12 residues. The V end was cut by 7 bases, the J end by 4 bases, with 11 bases between. The DNA for the CDR3 is TGCGCCAGCGGTGAGACAGTCTATGGCTACACCTTC. This translates into CASGETVYGYTF.

The genes are TRBV5-1 and TRBJ2-1; TRBD1 agrees at 8 bases. V lost 4 bases, J lost 5 bases, and 5 bases stayed unmatched. Looked up from germline, CDR1 is SGHRS and CDR2 is YFSETQ. This CDR3 spans 14 amino acids. The CDR3 region has the DNA TGCGCCAGCAGCAACCAGGGGGCAAACAATGAGCAGTTCTTC. Amino acid sequence: CASSNQGANNEQFF. Full variable domain (remainder filled in from reference TRBV5-1 and TRBJ2-1): KAGVTQTPRYLIKTRGQQVTLSCSPISGHRSVSWYQQTPGQGLQFLFEYFSETQRNKGNFPGRFSGRQFSNSRSEMNVSTLELGDSALYLCASSNQGANNEQFFGPGTRLTVL.

The table lists this clonotype with a few counts. V is TRBV24-1 and J is TRBJ2-2; D call uncertain. The CDR3 spans 14 residues. Germline-derived CDR1 and CDR2 are KGHDR and SFDVKD. The V end lost 0 bases, the J end lost 3 bases, and 4 bases lay between the germline ends. The CDR3 bases are TGTGCCACCAGTGATTTGAGCGACACCGGGGAGCTGTTTTTT. Protein product: CATSDLSDTGELFF.

V usage is TRBV29-1 and J usage is TRBJ1-2; 7 bases line up with TRBD1. This CDR3 spans 13 amino acids. The J segment lost 6 bases and the V segment lost 1 base, leaving 5 bases of the junction unmatched. Germline lookup yields CDR1 SQVTM and CDR2 ANQGSEA. CDR3 in amino acids: CSVEVQGMNGYTF. The CDR3, as DNA: TGCAGCGTTGAAGTACAGGGGATGAATGGCTACACCTTC.

The chain couples TRBV4-3 to TRBJ1-1; D gene ambiguous. The CDR3 is 15 amino acids. In germline, CDR1 is LGHNA, CDR2 YSLEER. The ends were cut back, 3 bases at V and 3 bases at J, with 14 bases in the middle. CDR3 sequence reads: CASSQATMGYTEAFF. The CDR3 DNA reads TGCGCCAGCAGCCAGGCTACTATGGGTTACACTGAAGCTTTCTTT.

The CDR3 DNA sequence: TGTGCCAGCAGCTTTGGGAACATGAACACTGAAGCTTTCTTT. It yields the protein CASSFGNMNTEAFF. The chain has TRBV7-2 and TRBJ1-1; D is unclear. The CDR3 is 14 residues long. Per germline, CDR1 SGHTA and CDR2 FQGNSA. Deletions cut 3 bases from V and 0 bases from J, with 8 bases between. The full variable domain, completed using reference TRBV7-2 and TRBJ1-1, is GAGVSQSPSNKVTEKGKDVELRCDPISGHTALYWYRQSLGQGLEFLIYFQGNSAPDKSGLPSDRFSAERTGGSVSTLTIQRTQQEDSAVYLCASSFGNMNTEAFFGQGTRLTVV.

V is TRBV7-2 and J is TRBJ2-5; D remains unclear. V was clipped by 5 bases and J by 5 bases, with 9 bases between them. Per the germline V gene, CDR1 is SGHTA and CDR2 is FQGNSA. This CDR3 has 12 amino acids. This chain's CDR3 is CASSVNGETQYF. The CDR3 nucleotides are TGTGCCAGCAGCGTGAACGGGGAGACCCAGTACTTC.

This clonotype was recorded only once. The J gene is TRBJ2-1, the V gene TRBV5-1; 7 bases are shared with TRBD2. The CDR3 is made up of 16 amino acids. With V trimmed by 4 bases and J by 4 bases, 11 bases remained unmatched. Germline V gives CDR1 SGHRS, CDR2 YFSETQ. CDR3 coding DNA: TGCGCCAGCAGCCGTACCGGGACTAACCGTTACAATGAGCAGTTCTTC. Translating gives CASSRTGTNRYNEQFF.

This chain links TRBV15 with TRBJ1-5, with a tentative D call TRBD1 (6 bases). Germline CDR1 LNHNV, CDR2 YYDKDF (reference sequence). The length of the CDR3 is 14 residues. The V and J ends lost 7 bases and 4 bases respectively, with 14 bases between them. CDR3 residues: CATMSRGDNQPQHF. DNA of the CDR3: TGTGCCACCATGTCCAGGGGCGATAATCAGCCCCAGCATTTT.

V and J are TRBV27 and TRBJ1-4; possible D gene TRBD1, 5 bases. Trimming removed 4 bases from V and 8 bases from J, with 17 bases in between. The CDR3 consists of 15 residues. The V gene's germline CDR1 is MNHEY and CDR2 SMNVEV (reference sequence). CDR3 DNA sequence: TGTGCCAGCAGTTGGGACGTCACAGCAAGGGAAAAACTGTTTTTT. Translated, it gives CASSWDVTAREKLFF.

This rearrangement joins TRBV12-3 or TRBV12-4 to TRBJ2-1; the match to TRBD2 covers 7 bases. CDR3 length: 16 amino acids. The V gene end was trimmed by 7 bases and the J gene end by 7 bases; junction bases not matched to a gene: 16. The DNA for the CDR3 is TGTGCCAGCACCTTTAGTGGGGACTACGTGGGTAATGAGCAGTTCTTC. Amino acids: CASTFSGDYVGNEQFF.

This clonotype was detected only a few times. CDR3 sequence: CASSAGGGSQPQHF. The CDR3 nucleotides are TGTGCCAGCAGCGCCGGAGGGGGTTCTCAGCCCCAGCATTTT. This chain uses TRBV7-2 with TRBJ1-5, with D perhaps matching TRBD1 (6 bases). Per the germline V gene, CDR1 is SGHTA and CDR2 is FQGNSA. The V end lost 5 bases, the J end lost 6 bases, and 14 bases lay between the germline ends. The CDR3 is made up of 14 amino acids.

This clonotype was observed a few times. The CDR3, as DNA: TGCAGCGCGGGGTGGAACTATGGCTACACCTTC. It translates to CSAGWNYGYTF. The chain has TRBV29-1 and TRBJ1-2; D gene uncertain. The CDR3 sequence is 11 residues long. Germline V lookup: CDR1 SQVTM, CDR2 ANQGSEA. Trimming shortened V by 7 bases and J by 2 bases, and 8 bases separated the two germline ends.

This clonotype appeared a few times. The chain has TRBV7-2 and TRBJ2-3; tentatively, D is TRBD1 (5 bases). Germline V gene lookup returns CDR1 SGHTA and CDR2 FQGNSA. The V and J ends lost 0 bases and 5 bases respectively, with 12 bases between them. The CDR3 runs to 15 residues. The CDR3 sequence: CASSLAGAGGDTQYF. Written as DNA, the CDR3 is TGTGCCAGCAGCTTAGCTGGGGCTGGCGGAGATACGCAGTATTTT.

The chain is built from TRBV9 and TRBJ2-1, with 11 bases fitting TRBD1. CDR1 is SGDLS and CDR2 is YYNGEE in the germline V gene. This CDR3 has 17 amino acids. The J segment lost 0 bases and the V segment lost 2 bases, leaving 4 bases of the junction unmatched. The CDR3, as DNA: TGTGCCAGCAGCGTTGGGACAGGGGGATCCTCCTACAATGAGCAGTTCTTC. The encoded protein is CASSVGTGGSSYNEQFF.

The rearrangement uses TRBV10-3 and TRBJ2-7; no definite D call. Germline CDR1 reads ENHRY; CDR2 reads SYGVKD. V was trimmed by 3 bases and J by 3 bases, leaving 15 bases between them. The CDR3 length is 15 residues. CDR3 DNA sequence: TGTGCCATCAGTGACCCCCCTGCGATCCGCTACGAGCAGTACTTC. Translating gives CAISDPPAIRYEQYF.

The rearrangement joins TRBV7-2 to TRBJ2-5, with 13 positions matching TRBD2. CDR1 SGHTA and CDR2 FQGNSA come from the germline V gene. CDR3 length: 15 residues. The ends lost 5 bases at V and 4 bases at J; junction bases unmatched: 4. CDR3 nucleotide sequence: TGTGCCAGCAGCAGACTAGCGGGGGGTTTAGAGACCCAGTACTTC. It is translated as CASSRLAGGLETQYF.

V is TRBV7-9 and J is TRBJ2-1; 8 bases align to TRBD2. Germline lookup yields CDR1 SEHNR and CDR2 FQNEAQ (reference sequence). The CDR3 is 13 residues long. Trimming at V came to 1 base and at J to 15 bases, leaving 8 bases not matched to a gene. The CDR3 here is CASSLGDGGGLFF. The CDR3 DNA reads as TGTGCCAGCAGCTTAGGCGACGGGGGGGGATTGTTCTTC.

CDR3 sequence reads: CASSYVAGSQPQHF. Here the CDR3 DNA reads TGTGCCAGCAGTTACGTAGCGGGGTCCCAGCCCCAGCATTTT. The rearrangement uses TRBV6-6 and TRBJ1-5, with D unclear. The CDR3 is 14 amino acids. The V gene's germline CDR1 is MNHNY and CDR2 SVGAGI (reference sequence). V lost 2 bases, J lost 7 bases, and 12 bases lay in between.